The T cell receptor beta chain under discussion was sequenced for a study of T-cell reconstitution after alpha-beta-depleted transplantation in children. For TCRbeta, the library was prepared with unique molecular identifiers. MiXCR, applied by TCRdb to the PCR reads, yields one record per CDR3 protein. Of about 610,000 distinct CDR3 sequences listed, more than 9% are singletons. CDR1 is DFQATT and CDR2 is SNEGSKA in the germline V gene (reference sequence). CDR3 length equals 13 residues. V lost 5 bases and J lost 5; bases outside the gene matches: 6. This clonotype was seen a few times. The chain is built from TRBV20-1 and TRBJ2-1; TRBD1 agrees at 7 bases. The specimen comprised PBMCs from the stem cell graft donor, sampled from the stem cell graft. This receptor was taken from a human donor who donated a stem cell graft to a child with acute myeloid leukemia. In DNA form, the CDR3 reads TGCAGTGCTCGGGACAGCCCCAACAATGAGCAGTTCTTC. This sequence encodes CSARDSPNNEQFF.